One and the same sample provided the 19 T cell receptor beta chains below, sequenced in a study of blood T cell repertoires in COVID-19. The method was immunoSEQ multiplex PCR; TCRdb's version includes in-frame clones alone and lacks a portion of them. This sample has some 86,000 clones; under 90% occur once, and the top ten carry around 15%. Sequencing was done on a sample of peripheral blood. The receptors derive from an older woman with acute or convalescent COVID-19.

This chain connects TRBV27 to TRBJ2-7; 9 nucleotides line up with TRBD1. V gave up 5 bases and J gave up 3 bases; unmatched junction bases: 8. Germline V CDR1 and CDR2: MNHEY, SMNVEV (reference sequence). This CDR3 is 15 amino acids long. The CDR3 sequence: CASSPRDRAYYEQYV. CDR3 nucleotide sequence: TGTGCCAGCAGTCCCCGGGACAGGGCCTACTACGAGCAGTACGTC.

The table lists this clone with a few counts. This sequence joins TRBV13 and TRBJ2-2, with a tentative D call TRBD1 (5 bases). This CDR3 has 15 residues. With 5 bases removed from V and 3 bases from J, the gap between germline ends came to 13 bases. Germline CDR1 and CDR2: PRHDT and FYEKMQ (reference sequence). Here the CDR3 reads CASSPSQGDTGELFF. As DNA, the CDR3 is TGTGCCAGCAGCCCAAGTCAAGGGGACACCGGGGAGCTGTTTTTT. Using reference TRBV13 and TRBJ2-2 for the parts outside the CDR3, the full variable domain is AAGVIQSPRHLIKEKRETATLKCYPIPRHDTVYWYQQGPGQDPQFLISFYEKMQSDKGSIPDRFSAQQFSDYHSELNMSSLELGDSALYFCASSPSQGDTGELFFGEGSRLTVL.

This chain connects TRBV11-3 to TRBJ2-5; TRBD2 matches 8 bases. Germline CDR1 SGHNT, CDR2 YENEEA. V was clipped by 5 bases and J by 5 bases; unmatched bases: 7. The CDR3 sequence is 14 residues long. The CDR3, as DNA: TGTGCCAGCAGCCAAGCGGGAGTACTGGAGACCCAGTACTTC. Translation gives CASSQAGVLETQYF.

This clone occurred a few times. V is TRBV6-2 or TRBV6-3 and J is TRBJ2-1; D perhaps matches TRBD1 (6 bases). Germline-derived CDR1 and CDR2 are MNHEY and SVGEGT. The CDR3 loop spans 16 amino acids. Trimming pared 6 bases from V and 0 bases from J, leaving 15 bases between. This chain's CDR3 is CASSRTAPGSYNEQFF. The CDR3 DNA sequence: TGTGCCAGCAGCAGGACAGCCCCGGGCTCCTACAATGAGCAGTTCTTC.

The chain has TRBV10-3 and TRBJ2-1; tentative D call: TRBD2 (5 bases). The CDR3 length is 17 residues. CDR1 is ENHRY and CDR2 is SYGVKD in the germline V gene. V was trimmed by 3 bases and J by 9 bases, leaving 24 bases between them. CDR3 bases: TGTGCCATCAGTGACCTCTCGAGTAGCGCCGCTTTAGGTGAGCAGTTCTTC. Translating gives CAISDLSSSAALGEQFF.

This chain links TRBV5-6 with TRBJ1-2; a weak D match, TRBD1 (5 bases). Trimming removed 4 bases at V and 6 bases at J, with 13 bases between. This CDR3 has 13 residues. CDR1 SGHDT and CDR2 YYEEEE come from the germline V gene. CDR3 region: CASSRQNQDGYTF. CDR3 DNA sequence: TGTGCCAGCAGCCGACAGAACCAGGATGGCTACACCTTC.

J is TRBJ1-1 and V is TRBV28, with a tentative D call TRBD1 (6 bases). The CDR3 has 15 amino acids. With 7 bases removed from V and 8 bases from J, the gap between germline ends came to 23 bases. CDR1 and CDR2 (germline): MDHEN, SYDVKM. The DNA for the CDR3 is TGTGCCAGCATCCTACATACCCGAGTACAGGGCGAAGCTTTCTTT. Its protein is CASILHTRVQGEAFF. Using reference TRBV28 and TRBJ1-1 for the parts outside the CDR3, the full variable domain is DVKVTQSSRYLVKRTGEKVFLECVQDMDHENMFWYRQDPGLGLRLIYFSYDVKMKEKGDIPEGYSVSREKKERFSLILESASTNQTSMYLCASILHTRVQGEAFFGQGTRLTVV.

This chain uses TRBV18 with TRBJ1-2; no reliable D call. This CDR3 comprises 12 residues. Germline CDR1 reads KGHSH; CDR2 reads LQKENI. Between the trimmed V and J ends, which lost 2 bases and 6 bases, there was a span of 7 bases. CDR3 protein: CASSPGGDGYTF. CDR3 DNA: TGTGCCAGCTCACCAGGCGGGGATGGCTACACCTTC. The full variable domain, completed using reference TRBV18 and TRBJ1-2, is NAGVMQNPRHLVRRRGQEARLRCSPMKGHSHVYWYRQLPEEGLKFMVYLQKENIIDESGMPKERFSAEFPKEGPSILRIQQVVRGDSAAYFCASSPGGDGYTFGSGTRLTVV.

The V call is TRBV29-1, the J call TRBJ2-1; 10 bases align to TRBD2. The germline CDR1 and CDR2 sequences are SQVTM and ANQGSEA. The CDR3 is 14 residues long. Germline trimming cut 7 bases from V and 10 bases from J; bases unmatched to any gene: 13. The CDR3 nucleotides are TGCAGCGCCCTGGGCCAGCGGGAGGGCCGGGAGCAGTTCTTC. This sequence encodes CSALGQREGREQFF.

The chain couples TRBV9 to TRBJ2-2; 7 bases align to TRBD2. There are 14 residues in the CDR3. V gave up 5 bases and J gave up 3 bases; unmatched junction bases: 4. Germline lookup yields CDR1 SGDLS and CDR2 YYNGEE. This CDR3 reads CASRGAGDTGELFF. The CDR3 nucleotides read TGTGCCAGCAGAGGTGCGGGAGACACCGGGGAGCTGTTTTTT.

This chain joins TRBV12-5 and TRBJ1-6, with D maybe TRBD1 (6 bases). The CDR3 has 14 amino acids. Germline-derived CDR1 and CDR2 are LGHNT and FRNRAP. The germline V and J ends were trimmed by 7 bases and 7 bases, with 14 bases remaining between them. The CDR3 DNA reads as TGTGCTAGTGCCCTAACCACAGGGAATTCACCCCTCCACTTT. Its protein is CASALTTGNSPLHF.

CDR3 sequence: CASSPKARGVPPYGYTF. CDR3 nucleotides: TGTGCCAGCAGCCCCAAAGCCCGGGGTGTCCCACCCTATGGCTACACCTTC. The rearrangement uses TRBV3-1 (or the pseudogene TRBV3-2) and TRBJ1-2; D is unresolved. Trimming cost V 4 bases and J 4 bases, with 22 bases left between them. The length of the CDR3 is 17 residues. Per germline, CDR1 LGHDT and CDR2 YNNKEL (reference sequence).

The rearrangement joins TRBV29-1 to TRBJ2-5; D is ambiguous. The CDR3 extends over 13 amino acids. Looked up from germline, CDR1 is SQVTM and CDR2 is ANQGSEA. Trimming pared 7 bases from V and 1 base from J, leaving 13 bases between. CDR3 nucleotide sequence: TGCAGCGCCGACCGGGTCTCCCAAGAGACCCAGTACTTC. This translates into CSADRVSQETQYF.

This clone appeared a few times. V gene TRBV2 combines with J gene TRBJ1-2; 7 bases are a match to TRBD1. The CDR3 has 13 residues. Germline CDR1 reads SNHLY; CDR2 reads FYNNEI. J was trimmed by 6 bases and V by 6 bases; bases with no gene match: 7. CDR3 nucleotide sequence: TGTGCCAGCAGGGAGGGGACAGCCGATGGCTACACCTTC. Translating it yields CASREGTADGYTF.

This chain links TRBV4-1 with TRBJ1-5, with D perhaps matching TRBD1 (5 bases). This CDR3 has 15 residues. Trimming cost V 3 bases and J 4 bases, with 13 bases left between them. Germline lookup yields CDR1 MGHRA and CDR2 YSYEKL. CDR3 DNA sequence: TGCGCCAGCAGCCACGATGCGCAGGGTAATCAGCCCCAGCATTTT. Amino acids: CASSHDAQGNQPQHF.

J is TRBJ1-6 and V is TRBV11-2; D remains ambiguous. The CDR3 is 15 residues long. CDR1 and CDR2 from the germline V gene are SGHAT and FQNNGV. The V end lost 4 bases, the J end lost 5 bases, and 12 bases lay between the germline ends. The CDR3 coding sequence is TGTGCCAGCAGCTCCGGAGGCAGAAATAATTCACCCCTCCACTTT. Amino acids: CASSSGGRNNSPLHF.

V usage is TRBV28 and J usage is TRBJ2-7; the match to TRBD2 covers 8 bases. Germline values: CDR1 MDHEN, CDR2 SYDVKM. With V trimmed by 6 bases and J by 0 bases, 7 bases remained unmatched. The CDR3 covers 15 residues. The chain's CDR3 is CASSPRLASSYEQYV. CDR3 in DNA: TGTGCCAGCAGCCCTCGACTAGCGAGCTCCTACGAGCAGTACGTC.

The DNA for the CDR3 is TGTGCCAGCAGTGACCCCCGGGGGGGCACCTCCTACGAGCAGTACGTC. This encodes CASSDPRGGTSYEQYV. V and J are TRBV28 and TRBJ2-7; TRBD2 aligns across 8 bases. Losses at the gene ends were 5 bases for V and 0 bases for J; bases not matched to a gene: 9. Germline CDR1 and CDR2: MDHEN and SYDVKM. The CDR3 extends over 16 amino acids.

J is TRBJ1-1 and V is TRBV28; D unresolved. This CDR3 comprises 12 residues. Germline-derived CDR1 and CDR2 are MDHEN and SYDVKM. V lost 3 bases, J lost 1 base, and 3 bases lay in between. CDR3 amino acids: CASSFGNTEAFF. The CDR3 DNA is TGTGCCAGCAGTTTCGGGAACACTGAAGCTTTCTTT.